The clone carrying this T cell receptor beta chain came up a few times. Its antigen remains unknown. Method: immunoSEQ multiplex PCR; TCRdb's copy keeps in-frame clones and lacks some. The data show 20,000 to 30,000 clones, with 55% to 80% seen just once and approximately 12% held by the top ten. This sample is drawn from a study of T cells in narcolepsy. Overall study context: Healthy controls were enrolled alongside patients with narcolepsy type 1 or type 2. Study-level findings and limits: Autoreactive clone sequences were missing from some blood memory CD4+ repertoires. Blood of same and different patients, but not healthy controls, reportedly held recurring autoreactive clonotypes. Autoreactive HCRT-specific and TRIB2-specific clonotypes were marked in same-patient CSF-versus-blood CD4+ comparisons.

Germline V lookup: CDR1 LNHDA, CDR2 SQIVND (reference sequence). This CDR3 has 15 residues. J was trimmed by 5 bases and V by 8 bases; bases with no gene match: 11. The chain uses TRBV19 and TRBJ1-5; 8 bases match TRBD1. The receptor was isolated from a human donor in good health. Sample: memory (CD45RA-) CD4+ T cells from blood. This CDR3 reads CASLDKDRDYQPQHF. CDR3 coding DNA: TGTGCCAGTTTGGATAAGGACAGGGACTATCAGCCCCAGCATTTT.